The rows below give T cell receptor beta chains drawn from one sample of a study of vaccination effects on CD4 cells after COVID-19. The assay was immunoSEQ multiplex PCR, and TCRdb's table has in-frame clones only and misses some. Of about 43,000 clones in the sample, about 80% were seen once. The antigens these receptors bind are not known. The specimen was CD4+ T cells from PBMCs cultured with SARS-CoV-2 spike peptides, collected before COVID-19 vaccination. The receptors here all came from a human donor who received a COVID-19 vaccine. The CDR3 runs from the conserved cysteine through the conserved F or W. D genes are given only for firm matches. The size entry is marked missing in some rows and otherwise reads once, few, many or a size class.

v_call,clone_size,d_call,j_call,cdr3_aa,cdr3_nt
TRBV5-1,NA,NA,TRBJ1-1,CASSPGGNTEAFF,TGCGCCAGCAGCCCGGGGGGGAACACTGAAGCTTTCTTT
TRBV6-4,NA,NA,TRBJ1-1,CASKWDAAFF,TGTGCCAGCAAGTGGGACGCGGCTTTCTTT
TRBV20-1,NA,NA,TRBJ1-2,CSASHSSYGYTF,TGCAGTGCTAGTCACAGCTCCTATGGCTACACCTTC
TRBV29-1,NA,NA,TRBJ2-5,CSVTAGGETQYF,TGCAGCGTTACAGCGGGCGGAGAGACCCAGTACTTC
TRBV27,NA,NA,TRBJ2-1,CASSPRLAGFYNEQFF,TGTGCCAGCAGTCCGCGGCTAGCTGGCTTCTACAATGAGCAGTTCTTC
TRBV12-3/TRBV12-4,few,NA,TRBJ2-5,CASSLGGGETQYF,TGTGCCAGCAGTTTAGGGGGCGGGGAGACCCAGTACTTC
TRBV18,NA,TRBD1,TRBJ1-1,CASSPHVQGGTEAFF,TGTGCCAGCTCACCGCATGTCCAGGGGGGAACTGAAGCTTTCTTT
TRBV9,NA,NA,TRBJ1-6,CASSVGGEAYNSPLHF,TGTGCCAGCAGCGTAGGGGGGGAGGCCTATAATTCACCCCTCCACTTT
TRBV7-2,NA,TRBD2,TRBJ2-1,CASSYWRGGSTSYNEQFF,TGTGCCAGCAGCTATTGGCGGGGGGGGTCCACCTCCTACAATGAGCAGTTCTTC
TRBV30,few,NA,TRBJ2-1,CAWSRLVVGNEQFF,TGTGCCTGGAGTCGACTAGTCGTAGGGAATGAGCAGTTCTTC
TRBV7-2,NA,NA,TRBJ1-5,CASSLVPLSNQPQHF,TGTGCCAGCAGCTTAGTTCCACTTAGCAATCAGCCCCAGCATTTT